This T cell receptor (beta chain) is from a study of PD-1 blockade in classical Hodgkin lymphoma. The sample holds a few counts of this clone. Its antigen is still unknown. This table comes from immunoSEQ multiplex PCR, and its TCRdb copy is limited to in-frame clones, with some not included. The repertoire holds 26,000 or so clones, with roughly two thirds as singletons. Autologous stem cell transplantation was followed by relapse in every patient, and brentuximab vedotin exposure varied. CDR3 length: 11 residues. V was shortened by 7 bases and J by 5 bases, with 8 bases between the two germline ends. The V gene's germline CDR1 is SNHLY and CDR2 FYNNEI. Overall study findings and caveats: Newly diagnosed patients were reported to exhibit reduced baseline TCR diversity relative to healthy donors. Underlying causes for the observed repertoire differences were not defined, possibly disease activity or prior therapy.

The chain couples TRBV2 to TRBJ2-5; D is ambiguous. Sample: peripheral blood mononuclear cells (PBMCs), taken before the second cycle of nivolumab. The sequence derives from a human donor with classical Hodgkin lymphoma. DNA of the CDR3: TGTGCCAGCAAGGACGAGGAGACCCAGTACTTC. As protein: CASKDEETQYF.